The 7 T cell receptor beta chains given below trace back to one sample, sequenced in a study of T-cell reconstitution after alpha-beta-depleted transplantation in children. Library preparation (for TCRbeta) was performed with unique molecular identifiers. One entry per CDR3 protein, called by TCRdb with MiXCR from the PCR reads. The sample lists some 200,000 distinct CDR3 sequences, 8% to 10% occurring once. Sequenced here: PBMCs from the stem cell graft donor, sampled from the stem cell graft. All receptors come from a human donor who donated a stem cell graft to a child with acute lymphoblastic leukemia.

This clonotype has only a few counts. This rearrangement joins TRBV11-2 to TRBJ1-4; 11 positions agree with TRBD1. This CDR3 spans 15 amino acids. Germline CDR1 and CDR2: SGHAT and FQNNGV. The J segment lost 4 bases and the V segment lost 5 bases, leaving 3 bases of the junction unmatched. Written as DNA, the CDR3 is TGTGCCAGCAGCCGGGACAGGGGGTTTAATGAAAAACTGTTTTTT. Translation gives CASSRDRGFNEKLFF.

This clonotype was recorded a few times. CDR3 loop: CSARDAPDTQYF. The CDR3 DNA reads as TGCAGTGCTAGAGATGCTCCAGATACGCAGTATTTT. V is TRBV20-1 and J is TRBJ2-3; D gene ambiguous. Trimming took 0 bases from V and 4 from J, leaving 5 bases between them. Germline assignment: CDR1 DFQATT and CDR2 SNEGSKA (reference sequence). The CDR3 loop spans 12 amino acids.

The chain couples TRBV6-2 or TRBV6-3 to TRBJ2-1; 10 bases are shared with TRBD1. Germline V lookup: CDR1 MNHEY, CDR2 SVGEGT. The CDR3 totals 15 residues. V dropped 6 bases and J dropped 8; count of bases not matched to a gene: 10. CDR3 in DNA: TGTGCCAGCAGGGTCCCTTTGACAGGGGGCGATGAGCAGTTCTTC. Translating it yields CASRVPLTGGDEQFF.

The rearrangement links TRBV29-1 to TRBJ1-2; 10 nucleotides match TRBD1. V trimming: 5 bases; J trimming: 4 bases; junction bases outside the gene matches: 7. Germline V gene lookup returns CDR1 SQVTM and CDR2 ANQGSEA. This CDR3 comprises 14 residues. The chain's CDR3 is CSVNPGTGVYGYTF. In DNA, the CDR3 is TGCAGCGTTAACCCCGGGACAGGGGTCTATGGCTACACCTTC.

This clonotype showed up just a few times. This sequence joins TRBV6-5 and TRBJ2-1; D not certain. Germline-derived CDR1 and CDR2 are MNHEY and SVGAGI. The CDR3 length is 13 residues. Trimming took 0 bases from V and 7 from J, leaving 7 bases between them. CDR3 loop: CASSYSLVNEQFF. For the CDR3, the DNA is TGTGCCAGCAGTTACTCGTTAGTAAATGAGCAGTTCTTC.

Only a few counts were recorded for this clonotype. This rearrangement joins TRBV11-1 to TRBJ1-1, with D unclear. The V end lost 7 bases, the J end lost 0 bases, and 27 bases lay between the germline ends. Germline V gives CDR1 SGHAT, CDR2 FQDESV (reference sequence). This CDR3 comprises 19 residues. The CDR3 loop reads CASNLPQPLQGEMNTEAFF. The CDR3 DNA follows: TGTGCCAGCAACCTACCCCAACCACTACAAGGAGAGATGAACACTGAAGCTTTCTTT.

This clonotype was seen ten or more times. The chain joins TRBV20-1 to TRBJ2-1; 16 bases are shared with TRBD2. Trimming cost V 5 bases and J 1 base; bases outside gene matches: 11. There are 19 residues in the CDR3. The germline V gene has CDR1 DFQATT and CDR2 SNEGSKA (reference sequence). The CDR3 DNA reads TGCAGTGCTGGGATTCAACCGGGACTAGCGGGAGGGTCCTACAATGAGCAGTTCTTC. This codes for CSAGIQPGLAGGSYNEQFF.